Listed below are T cell receptor beta chains from one sample, sequenced in a study of vaccination effects on CD4 cells after COVID-19. These TCRs are of unknown antigen specificity. This table comes from immunoSEQ multiplex PCR, and its TCRdb copy is limited to in-frame clones, with some not included. The sample has tens of thousands of clones, roughly 75% seen once. The sequences come from CD4+ T cells from PBMCs cultured without peptide, collected before COVID-19 vaccination. The receptor set was obtained from a human donor who received a COVID-19 vaccine. The CDR3 runs from the conserved cysteine through the conserved F or W. The order of the fields is CDR3 DNA, CDR3 protein, J gene, clone size, D gene, V gene. A D gene is named only where the DNA matches it firmly. A row's size may be missing; if present it is once, few, many or a size class.

cdr3_nt: TGTGCCAGCAGCCAAGCTGAAGGGAACACTGAAGCTTTCTTT
cdr3_aa: CASSQAEGNTEAFF
j_call: TRBJ1-1
clone_size: .
d_call: .
v_call: TRBV3-1/TRBV3-2

cdr3_nt: TGTGCCAGCAGCTTAGACGGGGGCGAGCAGTACTTC
cdr3_aa: CASSLDGGEQYF
j_call: TRBJ2-7
clone_size: .
d_call: .
v_call: TRBV7-3

cdr3_nt: TGTGCCAGCAGTGGGACGGAGCAGTTCTTC
cdr3_aa: CASSGTEQFF
j_call: TRBJ2-1
clone_size: .
d_call: .
v_call: TRBV27

cdr3_nt: TGTGCGTCGGGGATTGGTGGCTACACCTTC
cdr3_aa: CASGIGGYTF
j_call: TRBJ1-2
clone_size: .
d_call: .
v_call: TRBV6-5

cdr3_nt: TGTGCCAGCCGGAAGGACAGTCCCTTTGGCTACACCTTC
cdr3_aa: CASRKDSPFGYTF
j_call: TRBJ1-2
clone_size: .
d_call: .
v_call: TRBV7-2

cdr3_nt: TGTGCCAGCATCCAACCGCCGGGACAGGGAAACTACGAGCAGTACTTC
cdr3_aa: CASIQPPGQGNYEQYF
j_call: TRBJ2-7
clone_size: .
d_call: TRBD1
v_call: TRBV2

cdr3_nt: TGTGCCAGCAGCTCGATGACATCCGCGCTCTATGGCTACACCTTC
cdr3_aa: CASSSMTSALYGYTF
j_call: TRBJ1-2
clone_size: .
d_call: .
v_call: TRBV5-6

cdr3_nt: TGTGCCAGCAGTTACTCGTGGGGTTGGAACACTGAAGCTTTCTTT
cdr3_aa: CASSYSWGWNTEAFF
j_call: TRBJ1-1
clone_size: .
d_call: .
v_call: TRBV6-2/TRBV6-3

cdr3_nt: TGTGCCAGTAGTATTTTTTTGGAAAACACCGGGGAGCTGTTTTTT
cdr3_aa: CASSIFLENTGELFF
j_call: TRBJ2-2
clone_size: .
d_call: .
v_call: TRBV19

cdr3_nt: TGTGCCTGGAGTCGAAGATCAGGGGGCTACACCTTC
cdr3_aa: CAWSRRSGGYTF
j_call: TRBJ1-2
clone_size: once
d_call: .
v_call: TRBV30

cdr3_nt: TGTGCCAGCAGCTCCCGATATGAGCAGTACTTC
cdr3_aa: CASSSRYEQYF
j_call: TRBJ2-7
clone_size: once
d_call: .
v_call: TRBV3-1/TRBV3-2

cdr3_nt: TGCAGTGCTAGTGCGACCAACTATGGCTACACCTTC
cdr3_aa: CSASATNYGYTF
j_call: TRBJ1-2
clone_size: .
d_call: .
v_call: TRBV20-1

cdr3_nt: TGTGCCAGCAGCTTTGGTTATGTCGAGAACACTGAAGCTTTCTTT
cdr3_aa: CASSFGYVENTEAFF
j_call: TRBJ1-1
clone_size: few
d_call: .
v_call: TRBV7-9

cdr3_nt: TGTGCCAGCAGCCTCAGGACTAGCGGGGGGATAGATACGCAGTATTTT
cdr3_aa: CASSLRTSGGIDTQYF
j_call: TRBJ2-3
clone_size: .
d_call: TRBD2
v_call: TRBV5-6

cdr3_nt: TGCGCCAGCAGTCAGGCCTGGGAGACCCAGTACTTC
cdr3_aa: CASSQAWETQYF
j_call: TRBJ2-5
clone_size: .
d_call: .
v_call: TRBV23-1

cdr3_nt: TGTGCCACCAGTGATTCCGGGCACTACGAGCAGTACTTC
cdr3_aa: CATSDSGHYEQYF
j_call: TRBJ2-7
clone_size: few
d_call: .
v_call: TRBV24-1

cdr3_nt: TGTGCCTGGACCCGTCCCGACAGGCGGGACACTGAAGCTTTCTTT
cdr3_aa: CAWTRPDRRDTEAFF
j_call: TRBJ1-1
clone_size: .
d_call: .
v_call: TRBV30

cdr3_nt: TGTGCCAGCAGCCCGAATGTATGGGCGCCCTATGGCTACACCTTC
cdr3_aa: CASSPNVWAPYGYTF
j_call: TRBJ1-2
clone_size: .
d_call: .
v_call: TRBV5-4

cdr3_nt: TGTGCCAGTACTCGGGCAGGGGGCTCAGCTAACTATGGCTACACCTTC
cdr3_aa: CASTRAGGSANYGYTF
j_call: TRBJ1-2
clone_size: .
d_call: TRBD1
v_call: TRBV19

cdr3_nt: TGTGCCAGCAGCCCCCGGGGTCTCTACGAGCAGTACTTC
cdr3_aa: CASSPRGLYEQYF
j_call: TRBJ2-7
clone_size: .
d_call: .
v_call: TRBV5-5

cdr3_nt: TGTGCCAGCAGCTTATCCCTAGGATCGCGGGAGCAGTACTTC
cdr3_aa: CASSLSLGSREQYF
j_call: TRBJ2-7
clone_size: .
d_call: .
v_call: TRBV11-2

cdr3_nt: TGTGCCAGCAGTCCGTCGGGACTAGCATCGAACGGGGAGCTGTTTTTT
cdr3_aa: CASSPSGLASNGELFF
j_call: TRBJ2-2
clone_size: .
d_call: TRBD2
v_call: TRBV6-2/TRBV6-3

cdr3_nt: TGTGCCAGCAGCTTGAACCCAAACGAGCAGTACTTC
cdr3_aa: CASSLNPNEQYF
j_call: TRBJ2-7
clone_size: .
d_call: .
v_call: TRBV5-4

cdr3_nt: TGTGCCAGCAGCGTAGGACATAATTCACCCCTCCACTTT
cdr3_aa: CASSVGHNSPLHF
j_call: TRBJ1-6
clone_size: .
d_call: .
v_call: TRBV9

cdr3_nt: TGCGCCAGCAGCCCGTCTCCAGAAGAGACCCAGTACTTC
cdr3_aa: CASSPSPEETQYF
j_call: TRBJ2-5
clone_size: .
d_call: .
v_call: TRBV5-1

cdr3_nt: TGTGCCAGCAGCCTGAGGAAAGGAGGGGGGATGAACACTGAAGCTTTCTTT
cdr3_aa: CASSLRKGGGMNTEAFF
j_call: TRBJ1-1
clone_size: .
d_call: .
v_call: TRBV6-2/TRBV6-3

cdr3_nt: TGTGCCTCCCGTCTCGCGGGAGCAGATACGCAGTATTTT
cdr3_aa: CASRLAGADTQYF
j_call: TRBJ2-3
clone_size: .
d_call: TRBD2
v_call: TRBV30

cdr3_nt: TGTGCCAGCAGTGTTAGCGGGGGGGCCCGGTCCTACGAGCAGTACTTC
cdr3_aa: CASSVSGGARSYEQYF
j_call: TRBJ2-7
clone_size: .
d_call: TRBD2
v_call: TRBV2

cdr3_nt: TGTGCCAGCAGCTTAACGACTAGCGGGGGGGCCGGAGAGCAGTACTTC
cdr3_aa: CASSLTTSGGAGEQYF
j_call: TRBJ2-7
clone_size: .
d_call: TRBD2
v_call: TRBV11-2

cdr3_nt: TGTGCCAGCAGCTTAGTGGGGACCCTCCCTTATGGCTACACCTTC
cdr3_aa: CASSLVGTLPYGYTF
j_call: TRBJ1-2
clone_size: once
d_call: .
v_call: TRBV7-9

cdr3_nt: TGTGCCAGCAGCTTAGGCCGGACAGCCACAGATACGCAGTATTTT
cdr3_aa: CASSLGRTATDTQYF
j_call: TRBJ2-3
clone_size: once
d_call: .
v_call: TRBV7-6

cdr3_nt: TGTGCCATCGGTGGGGCGGAGAACACTGAAGCTTTCTTT
cdr3_aa: CAIGGAENTEAFF
j_call: TRBJ1-1
clone_size: .
d_call: .
v_call: TRBV10-3

cdr3_nt: TGTGCCAGCAGGGACAGGTACTCCTACGAGCAGTACTTC
cdr3_aa: CASRDRYSYEQYF
j_call: TRBJ2-7
clone_size: .
d_call: TRBD1
v_call: TRBV27

cdr3_nt: TGTGCCAGCGGGACAGGGCACACAGATACGCAGTATTTT
cdr3_aa: CASGTGHTDTQYF
j_call: TRBJ2-3
clone_size: .
d_call: TRBD1
v_call: TRBV6-4

cdr3_nt: TGTGCCAGCTCACCGACTACAGGGTTGGGAGAGACCCAGTACTTC
cdr3_aa: CASSPTTGLGETQYF
j_call: TRBJ2-5
clone_size: .
d_call: .
v_call: TRBV18

cdr3_nt: TGTGCCATCAGTACACAGGGGGCGTCTGAAGCTTTCTTT
cdr3_aa: CAISTQGASEAFF
j_call: TRBJ1-1
clone_size: once
d_call: TRBD1
v_call: TRBV10-3

cdr3_nt: TGTGCCAGCACGATACAGTCACAGGGCTACACCTTC
cdr3_aa: CASTIQSQGYTF
j_call: TRBJ1-2
clone_size: .
d_call: .
v_call: TRBV2

cdr3_nt: TGCGCCAGCGTCGGCCCCTGGCAGGGAGGTACTGAAGCTTTCTTT
cdr3_aa: CASVGPWQGGTEAFF
j_call: TRBJ1-1
clone_size: .
d_call: .
v_call: TRBV10-2

cdr3_nt: TGTGCCACAACAGGCACCGGGAACTATGGCTACACCTTC
cdr3_aa: CATTGTGNYGYTF
j_call: TRBJ1-2
clone_size: .
d_call: .
v_call: TRBV6-5

cdr3_nt: TGTGCCAGCAGGACCTTTGACAGCAGAGGCTCCTACGAGCAGTACTTC
cdr3_aa: CASRTFDSRGSYEQYF
j_call: TRBJ2-7
clone_size: .
d_call: .
v_call: TRBV2

cdr3_nt: TGTGCCATCAGTGGACCGACAGGGAACTACGAGCAGTACTTC
cdr3_aa: CAISGPTGNYEQYF
j_call: TRBJ2-7
clone_size: few
d_call: TRBD1
v_call: TRBV10-3

cdr3_nt: TGTGCCAGCTCATTCCGGGACAGAAGCTATGGCTACACCTTC
cdr3_aa: CASSFRDRSYGYTF
j_call: TRBJ1-2
clone_size: few
d_call: TRBD1
v_call: TRBV18

cdr3_nt: TGTGCCAGCAGGACCACAGGGGGCGATGAGCAGTTCTTC
cdr3_aa: CASRTTGGDEQFF
j_call: TRBJ2-1
clone_size: .
d_call: TRBD1
v_call: TRBV27

cdr3_nt: TGTGCCACCCGCGTTCGGGCGTGGAGCTCCTACAATGAGCAGTTCTTC
cdr3_aa: CATRVRAWSSYNEQFF
j_call: TRBJ2-1
clone_size: .
d_call: .
v_call: TRBV19

cdr3_nt: TGTGCCAGCTCAAGGTCCACTCTTACCTACGAGCAGTACTTC
cdr3_aa: CASSRSTLTYEQYF
j_call: TRBJ2-7
clone_size: .
d_call: .
v_call: TRBV27

cdr3_nt: TGTGCCAGCAGTGGTACCGGGACAGCAACTAACTATGGCTACACCTTC
cdr3_aa: CASSGTGTATNYGYTF
j_call: TRBJ1-2
clone_size: .
d_call: TRBD1
v_call: TRBV2

cdr3_nt: TGTGCCAGTAGTCTAATGGCTAGCGGGGGTAACGAGCAGTACTTC
cdr3_aa: CASSLMASGGNEQYF
j_call: TRBJ2-7
clone_size: .
d_call: TRBD2
v_call: TRBV19

cdr3_nt: TGTGCCAGCAGCGTAGGAGCGGGGGGGTCAGATACGCAGTATTTT
cdr3_aa: CASSVGAGGSDTQYF
j_call: TRBJ2-3
clone_size: .
d_call: TRBD2
v_call: TRBV9

cdr3_nt: TGTGCCATCGCTCATGGACAGGGGAACACTGAAGCTTTCTTT
cdr3_aa: CAIAHGQGNTEAFF
j_call: TRBJ1-1
clone_size: .
d_call: TRBD1
v_call: TRBV10-3

cdr3_nt: TGTGCCAGCAGCTCTGCCGGGACCTCTGGAAACACCATATATTTT
cdr3_aa: CASSSAGTSGNTIYF
j_call: TRBJ1-3
clone_size: .
d_call: .
v_call: TRBV7-2

cdr3_nt: TGTGCCAGCAGTTACTCCCCTCCGGGACAGTCCGATGAGCAGTTCTTC
cdr3_aa: CASSYSPPGQSDEQFF
j_call: TRBJ2-1
clone_size: .
d_call: TRBD1
v_call: TRBV6-5

cdr3_nt: TGTGCCACCCTCTACGAGCAGTACTTC
cdr3_aa: CATLYEQYF
j_call: TRBJ2-7
clone_size: .
d_call: .
v_call: TRBV21-1

cdr3_nt: TGTGCCAGCAGGTGGGGCAGGGGAAATGAAGCTTTCTTT
cdr3_aa: CASRWGRGNEAFF
j_call: TRBJ1-1
clone_size: .
d_call: .
v_call: TRBV27

cdr3_nt: TGTGCCAGCAGTTTGGGACTAGGTCTCTTGGAGCAGTACTTC
cdr3_aa: CASSLGLGLLEQYF
j_call: TRBJ2-7
clone_size: .
d_call: TRBD2
v_call: TRBV28

cdr3_nt: TGTGCCAGCAGCCTTCGGACTAGCGGCCAAGAGACCCAGTACTTC
cdr3_aa: CASSLRTSGQETQYF
j_call: TRBJ2-5
clone_size: .
d_call: TRBD2
v_call: TRBV9